The clone carrying this T cell receptor (beta chain) came up once. The antigen remains unidentified. These data originate in a study of radiotherapy plus CTLA-4 blockade in lung cancer. Only in-frame clones appear in the TCRdb table, and some are missing; sequencing was by immunoSEQ multiplex PCR. The sample consists of about 36,000 clones, over 60% of them appearing once. Study-wide results and limits: Radiotherapy was combined with ipilimumab, and tumor-derived TCR clones then expanded in blood.

This sample comprised peripheral blood, obtained from a patient treated with radiotherapy plus ipilimumab. The TCR was taken from a human donor with non-small cell lung cancer who had stable disease on radiotherapy plus ipilimumab.

The CDR3 nucleotides are TGTGCCAGCAGCTTGGGGGTGGACAGGGGGCGCGGAGGGTATGGCTACACCTTC. Translation gives CASSLGVDRGRGGYGYTF. The rearrangement joins TRBV5-6 to TRBJ1-2; TRBD1 matches 11 bases. This CDR3 contains 18 residues. The V gene's germline CDR1 is SGHDT and CDR2 YYEEEE. V lost 0 bases to trimming and J lost 5 bases; unmatched junction nucleotides: 12. Full variable domain (missing parts from reference TRBV5-6 and TRBJ1-2): DAGVTQSPTHLIKTRGQQVTLRCSPKSGHDTVSWYQQALGQGPQFIFQYYEEEERQRGNFPDRFSGHQFPNYSSELNVNALLLGDSALYLCASSLGVDRGRGGYGYTFGSGTRLTVV.